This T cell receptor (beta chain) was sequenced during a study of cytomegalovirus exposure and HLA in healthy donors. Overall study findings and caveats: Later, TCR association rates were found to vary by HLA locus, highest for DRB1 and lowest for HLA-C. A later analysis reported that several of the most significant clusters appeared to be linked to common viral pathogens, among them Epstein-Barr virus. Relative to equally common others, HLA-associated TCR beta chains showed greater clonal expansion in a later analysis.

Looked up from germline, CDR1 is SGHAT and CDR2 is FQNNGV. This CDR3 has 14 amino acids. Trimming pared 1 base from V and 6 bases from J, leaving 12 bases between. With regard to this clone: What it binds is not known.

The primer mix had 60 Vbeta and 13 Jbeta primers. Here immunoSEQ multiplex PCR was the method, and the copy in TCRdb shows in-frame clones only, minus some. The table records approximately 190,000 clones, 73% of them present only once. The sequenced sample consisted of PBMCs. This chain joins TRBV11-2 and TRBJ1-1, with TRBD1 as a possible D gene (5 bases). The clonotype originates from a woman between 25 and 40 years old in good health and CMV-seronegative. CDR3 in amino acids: CASSLGRGGPEAFF. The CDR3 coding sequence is TGTGCCAGCAGCTTAGGTAGGGGAGGGCCTGAAGCTTTCTTT.